This T cell receptor (beta chain) was profiled in a study of beta chain features in type 1 diabetes. The study reverse transcribed the entire isolated RNA, so it sequenced expressed TCRB transcripts. The method was immunoSEQ multiplex PCR; TCRdb's version includes in-frame clones alone and lacks a portion of them. The data contain hundreds of thousands of clones, 15% to 19% of them singletons. Based on CD45RO/CCR7/CD25/CD127/CD95/CD27, CD4+ regulatory, stem cell-like memory, naive and central memory cells were sorted. Trimming shortened V by 4 bases and J by 8 bases, and 14 bases separated the two germline ends. The CDR3 loop spans 13 amino acids. Germline V CDR1 and CDR2: KGHSY, FQNENV. The study's findings and limits: Diminished insertions and augmented deletions at VDJ junctions characterized type 1 diabetes patients.

Notes on this clone: Its antigen is still unknown.

The chain employs TRBV16 and TRBJ1-2; no firm D call. The specimen sequenced was naive CD4+ T cells from blood. This TCR was recovered from a man younger than 35 in good health. In nucleotides, the CDR3 is TGTGCCAGCAGCCCTTGGAGAGGTGAGGGCTACACCTTC. Encoded protein: CASSPWRGEGYTF.